Listed here is a single TCR beta chain. Its specificity is unknown. The CDR3 is 12 residues long. The germline gives CDR1 SGHDT, CDR2 YYEEEE. Trimming shortened V by 3 bases and J by 2 bases, and 6 bases separated the two germline ends. The sample comes from a study of cytomegalovirus exposure and HLA in healthy donors. The study ran its PCR with 60 Vbeta and 13 Jbeta primers. Assay: immunoSEQ multiplex PCR; the TCRdb copy retains only in-frame clones and omits some. The sample has roughly 57,000 clones. Study-wide findings and caveats: Presence/absence analyses rested on an assumption that sequencing depth was roughly uniform across donors.

The genes are TRBV5-6 and TRBJ2-7, with D tentatively TRBD2 (5 bases). The receptor was isolated from a woman aged 30 to 39 in good health and CMV-seropositive. The sequenced sample was PBMCs. This CDR3 reads CASSSGTYEQYF. CDR3 nucleotides: TGTGCCAGCAGCTCCGGGACCTACGAGCAGTACTTC.